These T cell receptor beta chains were read from a single sample in a study of blood T cell dynamics during melanoma immunotherapy. The protocol was immunoSEQ multiplex PCR, while the TCRdb copy is restricted to in-frame clones and leaves out a portion. The table has almost 7,000 clones, 80% to 90% seen once. The sample here was blood, taken from a patient treated with checkpoint blockade. The receptor source for this set is a human donor with melanoma. Some clones in this sample may be carry-over from other donors' samples. CDR3s include the opening cysteine and the closing phenylalanine or tryptophan. D genes are given only for firm matches. Not every row has a clone size; where given, it reads once, few, many or a size class.

j_call v_call clone_size d_call cdr3_aa cdr3_nt
TRBJ1-1 TRBV2 . . CASRGNSRWSEAFF TGTGCCAGCAGGGGGAATTCACGGTGGTCTGAAGCTTTCTTT
TRBJ2-1 TRBV15 few . CATSRARSKGDNEQFF TGTGCCACCAGCAGAGCCCGATCGAAAGGGGACAATGAGCAGTTCTTC
TRBJ1-1 TRBV19 few . CASSGRQLRTNTEAFF TGTGCCAGTAGTGGACGACAGTTGCGTACGAACACTGAAGCTTTCTTT
TRBJ1-5 TRBV28 . . CASSIPRQPQHF TGTGCCAGCAGCATCCCCAGGCAGCCCCAGCATTTT
TRBJ2-3 TRBV5-1 . TRBD2 CASSLALGTTTDTQYF TGCGCCAGCAGCTTGGCCCTCGGGACTACCACAGATACGCAGTATTTT
TRBJ1-1 TRBV19 once . CASSITGGDEAFF TGTGCCAGTAGTATAACCGGGGGCGACGAAGCTTTCTTT
TRBJ1-1 TRBV10-3 . . CAIAGDMNTEAFF TGTGCCATCGCCGGGGACATGAACACTGAAGCTTTCTTT
TRBJ1-5 TRBV6-1 . TRBD1 CASSEVWTGSNQPQHF TGTGCCAGCAGTGAAGTTTGGACAGGGAGCAATCAGCCCCAGCATTTT
TRBJ1-2 TRBV5-6 . . CASSLGKLRYGYTF TGTGCCAGCAGCTTGGGGAAGCTCCGCTATGGCTACACCTTC
TRBJ2-5 TRBV11-2 . . CASSFYPLYGRVQETQYF TGTGCCAGCAGCTTCTACCCACTATATGGGAGAGTCCAAGAGACCCAGTACTTC
TRBJ2-1 TRBV5-1 . . CASFAGGTFRNEQFF TGCGCCAGCTTTGCAGGGGGGACATTCAGGAATGAGCAGTTCTTC
TRBJ2-3 TRBV5-5 once . CASSTEGGGDQDTQYF TGTGCCAGCAGCACCGAAGGGGGAGGGGATCAAGATACGCAGTATTTT
TRBJ1-5 TRBV7-2 . . CASSTDRVSNQPQHF TGTGCCAGCAGCACTGACAGAGTTAGCAATCAGCCCCAGCATTTT
TRBJ2-5 TRBV2 . TRBD1 CASIDRDQETQYF TGTGCCAGCATAGACAGGGACCAAGAGACCCAGTACTTC
TRBJ2-7 TRBV6-5 . TRBD2 CASSYSTGLADDEQYF TGTGCCAGCAGTTACTCGACAGGACTAGCGGATGACGAGCAGTACTTC
TRBJ2-3 TRBV9 . . CASSVQTGYTDTQCF TGTGCCAGCAGCGTTCAGACAGGATACACAGATACGCAGTGTTTT
TRBJ2-4 TRBV18 . . CASSRAVAKNIQYF TGTGCCAGCTCACGAGCGGTAGCCAAAAACATTCAGTACTTC
TRBJ2-2 TRBV6-5 . . CASSEGGRSGELFF TGTGCCAGCAGTGAGGGTGGGCGGAGCGGGGAGCTGTTTTTT
TRBJ2-7 TRBV7-8 . TRBD1 CASSFGQGGSGEQYF TGTGCCAGCAGCTTCGGACAGGGCGGTTCAGGGGAGCAGTACTTC
TRBJ2-7 TRBV18 . TRBD1 CASSPGQYNEQYF TGTGCCAGCTCACCGGGACAGTACAACGAGCAGTACTTC
TRBJ2-7 TRBV28 . . CASIGASYEQYF TGTGCCAGCATCGGGGCCAGCTACGAGCAGTACTTC
TRBJ1-2 TRBV19 . . CASTPARANYGYTF TGTGCCAGTACTCCCGCGAGGGCTAACTATGGCTACACCTTC
TRBJ2-5 TRBV9 . TRBD1 CASSDGTGRETQYF TGTGCCAGCAGCGACGGGACAGGGAGGGAGACCCAGTACTTC
TRBJ1-4 TRBV6-1 . TRBD1 CASRRTAGGEKLFF TGTGCCAGCAGACGTACTGCAGGGGGGGAAAAACTGTTTTTT
TRBJ1-2 TRBV6-1 . TRBD1 CASSESGDRGVGTF TGTGCCAGCAGTGAATCTGGGGACAGGGGAGTGGGCACCTTC
TRBJ2-7 TRBV6-1 once TRBD2 CASSALAGVYEQYF TGTGCCAGCAGTGCTCTAGCGGGGGTTTACGAGCAGTACTTC
TRBJ1-6 TRBV4-3 . TRBD1 CASSQGQWNSPLHF TGCGCCAGCAGCCAGGGACAGTGGAATTCACCCCTCCACTTT
TRBJ2-7 TRBV6-6 . . CASSYPEQYEQYF TGTGCCAGCAGTTACCCAGAGCAATACGAGCAGTACTTC
TRBJ2-3 TRBV7-9 . TRBD1 CASSSEPTGDADTQYF TGTGCCAGCAGCTCCGAACCGACAGGGGACGCAGATACGCAGTATTTT
TRBJ1-2 TRBV6-1 . TRBD1 CASSEVGQGAGGYTF TGTGCCAGCAGTGAAGTGGGACAGGGGGCGGGTGGCTACACCTTC